The T cell receptor beta chain under discussion was sequenced for a study of tumor and adjacent non-tumor tissue in lung cancer. Study in general: The cohort had 12 adenocarcinoma, 2 squamous cell and 1 small cell patients.

A modified ARM-PCR protocol with three rounds of nested PCR amplified TCRbeta. TCRdb called the multiplex PCR reads again in MiXCR, with one record for every CDR3 protein. The sample lists around 82,000 distinct CDR3 sequences, approximately 80% occurring once. On this clonotype: The antigen remains unidentified.

Overall study results and limits: Normal lung showed higher cumulative top 100 clone frequency than tumor. Tumor tissue had significantly higher TCR diversity than normal lung.

The V end was cut by 9 bases, the J end by 0 bases, with 20 bases between. Germline CDR1 and CDR2: MGHRA and YSYEKL. CDR3 length: 16 amino acids. No cell sorting was done before RNA was extracted from the tissue. The normal lung tissue was taken more than 3 cm from the tumor edge. This receptor was obtained from a man between 60 and 75 years old with non-small cell lung cancer. Sequencing used distant non-tumor lung tissue. V gene TRBV4-1 combines with J gene TRBJ1-1; D is unresolved. The DNA of the CDR3 is TGCGCCAGGAGTATTGGCCCTACCTCTGTGAACACTGAAGCTTTCTTT. It codes for CARSIGPTSVNTEAFF.